This T cell receptor (beta chain) was identified during a study of T cells in Graves' hyperthyroidism and ophthalmopathy (dated by TCRdb to the late 2010s). Concerning the study at large: Peripheral blood samples were taken at the time of initial diagnosis, prior to any treatment. A discovery cohort of approximately 97 patients, roughly 40 with Graves' ophthalmopathy and about 58 with stable Graves' hyperthyroidism, was used to find distinguishing TCR V-J signatures. An independent validation cohort of around 20 hyperthyroidism patients and 17 patients who later progressed to ophthalmopathy tested prospective prediction of ophthalmopathy. The roughly 100 discovery patients were randomly divided into training and test sets at a 7:3 ratio. In addition, the study compared T-cell repertoires in thyroid tissue and in blood from over 5 Graves' hyperthyroidism patients. Following sampling, methimazole starting at 30 mg daily was given to hyperthyroidism patients, and high-dose intravenous methylprednisolone was given to ophthalmopathy patients. The paper describes TCR Vbeta CDR3 sequencing of roughly 130 peripheral blood samples, made up of roughly 40 ophthalmopathy patients, around 78 hyperthyroidism patients and 17 progressor patients.

Results and caveats for the whole study, not just this receptor: A model built on a 13 V-J signature distinguished ophthalmopathy from stable hyperthyroidism, reaching about 88% sensitivity and 81.08% specificity in cross-validation and 80%/75% in testing. No statistical method was used to fix the sample size in advance, and group allocation was not hidden from the investigators. Most expanded thyroid clonotypes (frequency above 0.001) were also detected in blood, a finding suggesting that blood repertoires may reflect thyroid immune responses. In validation, progression to ophthalmopathy was predicted by the model with nearly 71% sensitivity and under 85% specificity, a median of roughly 6.4 months before onset.

V is pared back by 6 bases and J by 4 bases, with 9 bases lying between the germline termini. Taken from cysteine to phenylalanine, the CDR3 has 12 residues. CDR3 DNA only is kept here, 36 bases in frame from base 1. Based on the germline V gene (reference sequence), the CDR1 and CDR2 sequences are WNHNN and SYGVQD. In this sample, this clonotype turned up many times. Its antigen remains undetermined. The sample holds no much larger clone one base away, and base qualities are not on file. In the ophthalmopathy patients, disease was moderately to severely active, with a Clinical Activity Score of 3 or more, a NOSPECS grade of 4 or more, and a duration of less than 3 months. The study excluded patients with uncontrolled infections, other autoimmune diseases, pregnancy or lactation. Diagnoses relied on clinical symptoms, serum thyroxine and TRAb, thyroid ultrasound and orbital computed tomography. PBMCs were isolated from about 9 ml of fresh peripheral blood by Ficoll-Paque density gradient centrifugation. Total RNA was extracted using Trizol reagent, and RNA quality was assessed on an Agilent 2100 Bioanalyzer.

The TCR beta CDR3 regions were amplified from the RNA transcripts. The TCR CDR3 was subjected to a first round of RT-PCR using the HTBI primer set and the Qiagen OneStep RT-PCR kit. Libraries were constructed in a second round of multiplex PCR, after which size selection and purification were performed. Libraries were sequenced paired-end with 100 bp reads on an Illumina HiSeq2000. The study's own analysis went as follows. SOAPnuke was used to process the raw data, with reads discarded if the reads contained adapters or uncalled bases, had a mean Phred below 15, or lacked an exact constant-primer or identifier match. COPE v1.2.5 was used to merge high-quality paired reads, and clonotypes were defined as unique nucleotide sequences. MiTCR v1.1 was used to align the clonotypes against IMGT TRBV, TRBD and TRBJ reference segments. Only V-J combinations with frequency above 0.0001, covering about 99% of repertoires, were analysed. A TCS score was defined as the ratio of F50 (clonal expansion) to E x V (chaos), with BLOSUM62-based TCRdist applied between CDR3 peptides within each V-J. Welch's t-statistics and random forest reduced 500 to 650 V-J features to 10 to 15, which were used in a naive Bayes classifier (R e1071). TCRdb trimmed public reads at Q25 via fastp, called clones via MiXCR and kept in-frame beta chains. Identical CDR3 protein sequences are pooled into one entry, listed with their most common genes and DNA. The V and J calls come from TCRdb's annotation, not from the publication. In all, the sample holds around 530,000 distinct CDR3 sequences, and over 15% of those were seen once. Of the sample, roughly 18% falls within the top ten clones.

Sequencing was performed on blood. This receptor chain uses TRBV10-1 and TRBJ1-1, with the D gene not clear enough to name. This receptor was identified in a woman between 18 and 29 years old with Graves' ophthalmopathy. The CDR3 protein: CASSRQRTEAFF. The sequence in DNA is TGCGCCAGCAGCCGCCAACGCACTGAAGCTTTCTTT.